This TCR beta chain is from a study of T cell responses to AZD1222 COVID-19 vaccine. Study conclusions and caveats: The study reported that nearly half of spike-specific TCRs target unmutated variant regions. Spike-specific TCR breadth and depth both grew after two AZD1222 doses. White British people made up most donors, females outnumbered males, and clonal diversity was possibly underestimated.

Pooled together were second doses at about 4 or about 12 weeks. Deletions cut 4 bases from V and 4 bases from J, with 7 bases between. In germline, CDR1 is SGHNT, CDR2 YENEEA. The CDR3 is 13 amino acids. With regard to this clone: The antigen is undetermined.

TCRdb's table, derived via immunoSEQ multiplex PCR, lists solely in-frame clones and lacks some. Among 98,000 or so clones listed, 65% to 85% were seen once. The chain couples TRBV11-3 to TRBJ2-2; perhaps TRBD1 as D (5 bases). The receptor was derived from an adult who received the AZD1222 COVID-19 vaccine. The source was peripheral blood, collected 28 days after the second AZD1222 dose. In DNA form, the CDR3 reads TGTGCCAGCAGCTGGACACCCACCGGGGAGCTGTTTTTT. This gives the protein CASSWTPTGELFF.